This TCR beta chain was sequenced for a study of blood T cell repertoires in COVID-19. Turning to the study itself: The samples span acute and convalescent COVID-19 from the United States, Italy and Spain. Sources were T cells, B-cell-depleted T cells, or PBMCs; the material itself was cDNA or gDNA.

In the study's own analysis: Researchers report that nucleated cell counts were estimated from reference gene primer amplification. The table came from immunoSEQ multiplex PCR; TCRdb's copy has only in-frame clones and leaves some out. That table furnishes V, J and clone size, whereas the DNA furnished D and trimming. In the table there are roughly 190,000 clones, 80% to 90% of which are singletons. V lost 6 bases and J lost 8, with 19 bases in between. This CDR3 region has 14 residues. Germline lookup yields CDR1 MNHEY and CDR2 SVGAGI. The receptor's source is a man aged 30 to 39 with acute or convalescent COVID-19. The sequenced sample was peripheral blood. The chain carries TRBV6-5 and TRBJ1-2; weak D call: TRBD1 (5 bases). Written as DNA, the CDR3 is TGTGCCAGCAGGAAACAAGGAGGGGTGACGGGCTACACCTTC. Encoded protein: CASRKQGGVTGYTF.